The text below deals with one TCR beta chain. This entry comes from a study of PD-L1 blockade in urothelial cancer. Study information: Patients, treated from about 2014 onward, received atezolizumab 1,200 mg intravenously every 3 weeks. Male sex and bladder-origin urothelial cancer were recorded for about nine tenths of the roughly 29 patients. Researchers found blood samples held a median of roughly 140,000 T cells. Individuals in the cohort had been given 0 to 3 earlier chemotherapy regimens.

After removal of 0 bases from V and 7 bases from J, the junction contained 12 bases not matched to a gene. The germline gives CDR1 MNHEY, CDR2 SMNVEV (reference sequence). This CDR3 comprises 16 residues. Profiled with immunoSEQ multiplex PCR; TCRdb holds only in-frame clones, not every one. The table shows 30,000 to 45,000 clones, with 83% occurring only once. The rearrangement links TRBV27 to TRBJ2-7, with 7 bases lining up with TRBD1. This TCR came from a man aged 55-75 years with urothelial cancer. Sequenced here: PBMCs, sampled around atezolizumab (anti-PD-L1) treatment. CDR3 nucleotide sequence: TGTGCCAGCAGTTTATCGAGGGGGCAGTCAATTTATGAGCAGTACTTC. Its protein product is CASSLSRGQSIYEQYF.